The sequence of this TCR delta chain was determined in a study of Vδ1+ human thymocytes. Extracted RNA was reverse transcribed into cDNA. Multiplex PCR used pooled V-gene forward primers and a constant-region reverse primer to amplify CDR3s. TCRdb re-called clones from the multiplex PCR reads using CATT. The table shows about 54,000 delta-chain clones, with 15% to 20% occurring only once. V gave up 0 bases and J gave up 2 bases, with 23 bases separating them. CDR3 length equals 18 residues. CDR1 and CDR2 (germline): NSMFDY, ISSIKDK. This clone was seen at least ten times. Antigen: not known. The sorted cells were CD3+ Vdelta1+ Vdelta2- thymocytes from alphabeta-depleted thymus. Vdelta1+ thymocyte sorts reached between roughly 98% and 99.6% purity. General observations from the study: TRG sequences recurred across donors, whereas TRD sequences stayed essentially private. Thymic TRG and TRD repertoires appeared highly polyclonal, with Gaussian CDR3 length distributions.

The sequenced sample consisted of Vdelta1+ gamma-delta thymocytes from the thymus. Subset defined: FACS-sorted CD3+ TCRalphabeta- TCRVdelta1+ TCRVdelta2- thymocytes. The genes are TRAV29/DV5 and TRDJ1, with a possible D match to TRDD3 (6 bases). This clonotype was obtained from a boy less than two years old who had congenital heart surgery. CDR3 bases: TGTGCAGCAAGCGATCAGTCCCTAGAGGGGGAAAAAACCGATAAACTCATCTTT. Translation gives CAASDQSLEGEKTDKLIF.